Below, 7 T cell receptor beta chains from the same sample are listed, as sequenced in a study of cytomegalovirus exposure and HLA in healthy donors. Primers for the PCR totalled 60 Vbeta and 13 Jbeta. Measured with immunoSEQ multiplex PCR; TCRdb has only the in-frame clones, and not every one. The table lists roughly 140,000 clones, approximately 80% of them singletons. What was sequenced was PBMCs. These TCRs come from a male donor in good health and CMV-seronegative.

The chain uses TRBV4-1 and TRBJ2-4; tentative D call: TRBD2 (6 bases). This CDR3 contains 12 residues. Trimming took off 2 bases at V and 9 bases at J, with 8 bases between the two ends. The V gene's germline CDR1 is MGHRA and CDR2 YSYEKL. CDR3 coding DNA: TGCGCCAGCAGCCAAATGGGGGGCATTCAGTACTTC. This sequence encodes CASSQMGGIQYF.

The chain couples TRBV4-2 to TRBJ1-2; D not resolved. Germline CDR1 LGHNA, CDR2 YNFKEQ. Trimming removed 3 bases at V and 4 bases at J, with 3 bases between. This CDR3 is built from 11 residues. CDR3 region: CASSQSYGYTF. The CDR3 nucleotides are TGTGCCAGCAGCCAGAGCTATGGCTACACCTTC.

CDR3 bases: TGTGCCTGGAATGTAGGGGCAGGCCTGGCCTACGAGCAGTACTTC. Amino acid sequence: CAWNVGAGLAYEQYF. The chain has TRBV30 and TRBJ2-7; D may be TRBD1 (5 bases). Trimming took off 4 bases at V and 2 bases at J, with 18 bases between the two ends. The CDR3 loop spans 15 amino acids. Germline V gene sequence: CDR1 GTSNPN, CDR2 SVGIG (reference sequence).

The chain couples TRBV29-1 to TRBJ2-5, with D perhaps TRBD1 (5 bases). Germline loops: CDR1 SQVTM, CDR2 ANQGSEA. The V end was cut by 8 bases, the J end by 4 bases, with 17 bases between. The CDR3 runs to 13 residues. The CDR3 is CSPARGRVETQYF. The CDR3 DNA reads TGCAGCCCCGCTAGGGGTCGGGTAGAGACCCAGTACTTC.

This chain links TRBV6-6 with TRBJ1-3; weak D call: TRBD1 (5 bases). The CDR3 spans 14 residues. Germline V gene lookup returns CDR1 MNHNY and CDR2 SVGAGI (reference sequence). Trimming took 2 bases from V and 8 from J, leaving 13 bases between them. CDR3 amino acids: CASSYLEPGDTIYF. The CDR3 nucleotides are TGTGCCAGCAGTTACCTAGAGCCGGGGGACACCATATATTTT.

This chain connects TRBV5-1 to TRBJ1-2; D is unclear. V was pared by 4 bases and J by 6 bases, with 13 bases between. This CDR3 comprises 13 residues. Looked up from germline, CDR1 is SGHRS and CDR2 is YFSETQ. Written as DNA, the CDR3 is TGCGCCAGCAGCCCGGCGAGCGCGGATGGCTACACCTTC. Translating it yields CASSPASADGYTF. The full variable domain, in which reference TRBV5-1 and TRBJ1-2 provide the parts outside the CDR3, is KAGVTQTPRYLIKTRGQQVTLSCSPISGHRSVSWYQQTPGQGLQFLFEYFSETQRNKGNFPGRFSGRQFSNSRSEMNVSTLELGDSALYLCASSPASADGYTFGSGTRLTVV.

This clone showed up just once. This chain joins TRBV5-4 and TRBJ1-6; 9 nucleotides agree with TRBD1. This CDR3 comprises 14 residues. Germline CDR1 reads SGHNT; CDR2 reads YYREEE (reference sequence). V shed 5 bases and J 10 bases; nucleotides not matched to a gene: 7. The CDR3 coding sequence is TGTGCCAGCAGTCGAGGACAGGGGAGGTCACCCCTCCACTTT. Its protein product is CASSRGQGRSPLHF. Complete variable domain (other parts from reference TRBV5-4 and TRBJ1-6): ETGVTQSPTHLIKTRGQQVTLRCSSQSGHNTVSWYQQALGQGPQFIFQYYREEENGRGNFPPRFSGLQFPNYSSELNVNALELDDSALYLCASSRGQGRSPLHFGNGTRLTVT.